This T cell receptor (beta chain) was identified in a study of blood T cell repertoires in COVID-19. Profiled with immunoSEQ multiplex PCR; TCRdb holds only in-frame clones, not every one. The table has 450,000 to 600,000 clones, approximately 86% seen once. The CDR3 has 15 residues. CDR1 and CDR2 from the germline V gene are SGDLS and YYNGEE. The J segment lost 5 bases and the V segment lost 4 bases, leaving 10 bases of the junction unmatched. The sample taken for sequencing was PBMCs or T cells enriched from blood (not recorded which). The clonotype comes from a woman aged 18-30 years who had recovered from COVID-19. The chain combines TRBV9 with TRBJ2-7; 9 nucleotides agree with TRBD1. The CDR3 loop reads CASSPRQGEADEQYF. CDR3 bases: TGTGCCAGCAGCCCTCGACAGGGGGAAGCAGACGAGCAGTACTTC.